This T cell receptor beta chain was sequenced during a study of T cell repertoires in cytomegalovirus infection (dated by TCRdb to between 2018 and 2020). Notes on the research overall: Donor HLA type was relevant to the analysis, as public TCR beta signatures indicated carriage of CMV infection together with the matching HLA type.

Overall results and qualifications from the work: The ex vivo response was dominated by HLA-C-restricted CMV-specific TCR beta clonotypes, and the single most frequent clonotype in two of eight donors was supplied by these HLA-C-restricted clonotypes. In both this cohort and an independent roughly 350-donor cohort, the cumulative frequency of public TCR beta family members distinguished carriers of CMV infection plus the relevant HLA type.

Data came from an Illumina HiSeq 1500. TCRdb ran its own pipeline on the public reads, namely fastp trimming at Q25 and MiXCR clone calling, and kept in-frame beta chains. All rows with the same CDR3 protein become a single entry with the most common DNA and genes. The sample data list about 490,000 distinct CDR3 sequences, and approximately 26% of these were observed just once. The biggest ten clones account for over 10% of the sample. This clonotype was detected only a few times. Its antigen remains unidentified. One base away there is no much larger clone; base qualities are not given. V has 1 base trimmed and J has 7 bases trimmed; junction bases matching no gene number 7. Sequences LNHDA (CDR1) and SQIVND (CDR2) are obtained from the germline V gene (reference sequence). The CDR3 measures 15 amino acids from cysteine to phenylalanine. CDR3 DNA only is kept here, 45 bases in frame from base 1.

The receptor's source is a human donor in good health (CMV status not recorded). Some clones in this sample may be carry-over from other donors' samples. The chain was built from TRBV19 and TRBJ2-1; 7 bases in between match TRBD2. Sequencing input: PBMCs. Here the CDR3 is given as CASSIGAGIRNEQFF. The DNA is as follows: TGTGCCAGTAGTATAGGAGCGGGAATAAGGAATGAGCAGTTCTTC.